This TCR beta chain was recovered during a study of T-cell memory formation after mild COVID-19. Study results and limitations: Memory cells collected pre-infection included some clones that later responded, suggesting cross-reactive memory joined.

Trimming removed 7 bases at V and 8 bases at J, with 22 bases between. Germline-derived CDR1 and CDR2 are SGHRS and YFSETQ. The CDR3 totals 15 residues. This clonotype has a handful of counts. Its matching antigen is unknown. The TCR alpha and TCR beta cDNA libraries, bearing sample barcodes and UMIs, were generated by 5'RACE using constant-segment primers. In TCRdb, the 5' RACE reads were re-called with MiXCR into one record per CDR3 protein. The table includes about 400,000 distinct CDR3 sequences, over 15% detected once. The material sequenced was PBMCs or a T cell subset sorted from them (not recorded which). The sequence derives from a man aged 18 to 30 who had mild COVID-19 (a few samples of this study predate the infection). Cell type and time point are not known. The V call is TRBV5-1, the J call TRBJ2-1, with D perhaps being TRBD1 or TRBD2 (5 bases each). The CDR3 nucleotides are TGCGCCAGCGACTGGGGTGGCGGGTCCAGGGATGAGCAGTTCTTC. It codes for CASDWGGGSRDEQFF.